This entry concerns a single T cell receptor beta chain. No antigen is known for it. The input lacks base qualities; no much larger clone sits a single base away. Resection was performed on patients in Japan or China between the mid-2010s and the late 2010s. Two lung cancer pathologists independently reviewed H&E slides to confirm the histologic diagnosis of every case. Premalignant or tumor cells were enriched for nucleic acid extraction by macro-dissection performed after pathologic assessment. DNA was isolated from FFPE tissue using the AllPrep DNA/RNA FFPE Kit. The sample belongs to a study of immune evolution from preneoplasia to lung adenocarcinoma (dated by TCRdb to about 2021). Looking at the study overall: HLA loss of heterozygosity was found in roughly 7% of AIS, about 14% of MIA and roughly 31% of ADC lesions, and in no AAH lesions. The study used immune gene expression, TCR sequencing and multiplex immunofluorescence to profile the immune contexture of lung adenocarcinoma precursors and invasive adenocarcinoma. Resected precursor lesions (AAH, AIS, MIA) and invasive adenocarcinomas were compared against paired morphologically normal lung tissue. Sample size was based on specimen availability rather than a prior power calculation. The immune data were integrated with whole exome sequencing and methylation data from the same cohort of nodules. The overall cohort comprised some 53 patients with pulmonary nodules who underwent surgical resection. The TCR sequencing data were obtained from about 47 patients. The study reported that about 100 samples were used for TCR sequencing. POLYSOLVER was used to infer class I HLA alleles from exome data, and LOHHLA was used to detect allele-specific HLA loss. Overall study results and their limits: Findings were based on association rather than direct causation; larger cohorts with long-term follow-up and longitudinal biopsies were deemed needed. All patients were from Japan and China, so applicability to Western populations was uncertain. KRAS-mutant nodules showed the highest T cell clonality compared with EGFR-mutant or double wild-type lesions. Clonality was highest in normal lung, while later-stage lesions appeared to have lower clonality but higher T cell density and diversity. The highest top T cell clone frequencies were observed in normal lung, and a progressive decrease in top T cell clone frequencies appeared to occur from AAH through AIS, MIA and invasive adenocarcinoma.

Using the immunoSEQ hsTCRbeta Kit, TCR beta CDR3 regions were sequenced from DNA. The authors processed their data as follows. The ImmunoSEQ Analyzer was used to analyse the TCR sequencing data. T cell clonality was calculated on productive rearrangements as 1 minus Pielou's evenness. To measure T cell diversity, the inverse Simpson index was applied to productive templates. T cell density was defined as TCR beta template counts normalized to usable DNA, with usable DNA estimated by amplification and sequencing of housekeeping genes. TCR metrics were compared across histologic stages using two-sided Kruskal-Wallis tests. TCRdb carries this immuneACCESS record with in-frame sequences only. Its versions omit some clonotypes, under half of them owing to an unresolved V gene in the studies checked, with the rest unexplained. V and J calls and clone size follow that table, whereas D and trimming were derived from the DNA. The sample has under 6,500 clones on record, less than 85% of them singletons. The ten largest clones add up to around 3.9% of the sample.

CDR1 and CDR2, looked up from the germline V gene, are SQVTM and ANQGSEA. Including the terminal cysteine and phenylalanine, the CDR3 comprises 12 residues. Of the read, only the CDR3 DNA is kept; its 36 bases are in frame from base 1. Trimming removed 2 bases from V and 3 bases from J, leaving 7 bases between the germline ends. The sequencing sample was made of FFPE minimally invasive lung adenocarcinoma tissue. The sample's cell subset or site, from its label and the paper: micro-invasive lung adenocarcinoma (MIA). The chain joins TRBV29-1 to TRBJ2-5; a tentative D call is TRBD2 (6 bases match). The TCR was taken from a person aged 60 to 80 with lung adenocarcinoma. The CDR3 protein is CSVEPGEETQYF. The DNA is TGCAGCGTTGAACCGGGGGAAGAGACCCAGTACTTC.